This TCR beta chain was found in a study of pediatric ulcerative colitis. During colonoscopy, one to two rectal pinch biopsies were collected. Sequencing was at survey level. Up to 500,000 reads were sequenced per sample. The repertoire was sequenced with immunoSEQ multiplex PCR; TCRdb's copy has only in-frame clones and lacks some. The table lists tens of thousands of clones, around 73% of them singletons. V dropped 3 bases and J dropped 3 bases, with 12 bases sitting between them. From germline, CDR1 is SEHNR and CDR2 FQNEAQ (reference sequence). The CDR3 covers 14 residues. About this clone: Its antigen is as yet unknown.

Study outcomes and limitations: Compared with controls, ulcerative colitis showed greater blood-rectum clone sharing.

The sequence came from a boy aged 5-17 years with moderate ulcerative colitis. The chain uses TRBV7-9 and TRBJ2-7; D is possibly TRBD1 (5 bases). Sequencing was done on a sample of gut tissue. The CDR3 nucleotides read TGTGCCAGCAGCTTCCCAGGGAATAGCTACGAGCAGTACTTC. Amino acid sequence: CASSFPGNSYEQYF.